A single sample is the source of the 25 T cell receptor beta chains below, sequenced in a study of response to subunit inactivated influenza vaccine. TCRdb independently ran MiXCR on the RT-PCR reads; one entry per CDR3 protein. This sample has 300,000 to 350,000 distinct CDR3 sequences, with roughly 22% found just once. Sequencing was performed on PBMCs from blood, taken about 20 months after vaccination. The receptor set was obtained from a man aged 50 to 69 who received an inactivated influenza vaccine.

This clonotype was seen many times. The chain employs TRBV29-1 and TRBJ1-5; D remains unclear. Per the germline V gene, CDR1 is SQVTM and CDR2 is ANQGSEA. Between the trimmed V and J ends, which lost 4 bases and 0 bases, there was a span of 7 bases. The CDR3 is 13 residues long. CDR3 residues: CSVALGSNQPQHF. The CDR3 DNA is TGCAGCGTTGCGCTCGGTAGCAATCAGCCCCAGCATTTT.

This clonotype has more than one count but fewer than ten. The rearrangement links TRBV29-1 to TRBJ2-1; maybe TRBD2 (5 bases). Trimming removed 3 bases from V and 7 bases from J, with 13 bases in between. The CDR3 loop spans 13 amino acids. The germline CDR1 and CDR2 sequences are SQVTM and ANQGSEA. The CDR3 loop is CSVEPPGINEQFF. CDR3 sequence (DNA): TGCAGCGTTGAGCCCCCGGGGATTAATGAGCAGTTCTTC.

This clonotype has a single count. CDR3 amino acids: CASGNRGETQYF. The CDR3 DNA reads as TGCGCCAGCGGAAATCGTGGTGAGACCCAGTACTTC. V is TRBV5-1 and J is TRBJ2-5, with unresolved D. The CDR3 extends over 12 amino acids. The V gene lost 7 bases and the J gene lost 5 bases, with 12 bases spanning the gap. In germline, CDR1 is SGHRS, CDR2 YFSETQ.

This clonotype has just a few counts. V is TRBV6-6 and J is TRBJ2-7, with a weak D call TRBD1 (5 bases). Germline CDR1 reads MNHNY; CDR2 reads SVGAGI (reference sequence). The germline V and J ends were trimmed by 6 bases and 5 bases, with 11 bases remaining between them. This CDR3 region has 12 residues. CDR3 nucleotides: TGTGCCAGCAGCAGGGTTATACACGAGCAGTACTTC. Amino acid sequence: CASSRVIHEQYF.

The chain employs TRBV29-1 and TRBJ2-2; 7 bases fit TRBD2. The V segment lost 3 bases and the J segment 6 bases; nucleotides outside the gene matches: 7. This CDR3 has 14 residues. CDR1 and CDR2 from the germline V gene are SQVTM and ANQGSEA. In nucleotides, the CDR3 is TGCAGCGTTGAGCGGGAGCTCATCCCCGGGGAGCTGTTTTTT. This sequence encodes CSVERELIPGELFF.

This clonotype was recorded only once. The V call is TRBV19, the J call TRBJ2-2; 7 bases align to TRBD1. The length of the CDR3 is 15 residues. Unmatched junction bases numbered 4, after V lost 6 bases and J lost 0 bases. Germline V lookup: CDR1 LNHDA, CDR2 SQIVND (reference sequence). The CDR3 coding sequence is TGTGCCAGTAGCCGGGGACAGACGAACACCGGGGAGCTGTTTTTT. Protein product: CASSRGQTNTGELFF. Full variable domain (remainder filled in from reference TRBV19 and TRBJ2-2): DGGITQSPKYLFRKEGQNVTLSCEQNLNHDAMYWYRQDPGQGLRLIYYSQIVNDFQKGDIAEGYSVSREKKESFPLTVTSAQKNPTAFYLCASSRGQTNTGELFFGEGSRLTVL.

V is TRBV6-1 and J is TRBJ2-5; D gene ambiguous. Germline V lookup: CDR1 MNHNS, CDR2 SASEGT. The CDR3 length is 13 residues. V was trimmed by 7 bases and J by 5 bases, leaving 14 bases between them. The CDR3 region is CASKSLSGETQYF. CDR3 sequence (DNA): TGTGCCAGCAAATCACTCTCGGGTGAGACCCAGTACTTC.

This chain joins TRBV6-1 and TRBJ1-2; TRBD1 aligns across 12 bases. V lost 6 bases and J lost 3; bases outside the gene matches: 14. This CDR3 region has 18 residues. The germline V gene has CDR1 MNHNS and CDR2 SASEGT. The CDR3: CASRDPGQGAKSYYGYTF. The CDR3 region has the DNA TGTGCCAGCAGAGATCCGGGACAGGGGGCGAAAAGTTACTATGGCTACACCTTC.

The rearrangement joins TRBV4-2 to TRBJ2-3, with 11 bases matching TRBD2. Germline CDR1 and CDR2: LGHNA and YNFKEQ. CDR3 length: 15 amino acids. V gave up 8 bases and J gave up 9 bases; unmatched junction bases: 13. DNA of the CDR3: TGTGCCAGCGGGTCGATAGCGGGAGGGCTATCCACGCAGTATTTT. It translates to CASGSIAGGLSTQYF.

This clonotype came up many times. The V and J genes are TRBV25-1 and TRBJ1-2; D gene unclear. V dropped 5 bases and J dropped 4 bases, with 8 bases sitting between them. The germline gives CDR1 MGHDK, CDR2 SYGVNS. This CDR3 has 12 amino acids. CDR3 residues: CASSTQPYGYTF. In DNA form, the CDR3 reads TGTGCCAGCAGTACACAACCCTATGGCTACACCTTC.

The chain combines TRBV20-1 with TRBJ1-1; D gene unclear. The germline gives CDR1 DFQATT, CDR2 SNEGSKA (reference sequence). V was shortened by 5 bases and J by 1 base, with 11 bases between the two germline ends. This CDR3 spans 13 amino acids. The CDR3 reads CSAFDNRNTEAFF. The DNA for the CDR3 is TGCAGTGCTTTCGATAACAGGAACACTGAAGCTTTCTTT.

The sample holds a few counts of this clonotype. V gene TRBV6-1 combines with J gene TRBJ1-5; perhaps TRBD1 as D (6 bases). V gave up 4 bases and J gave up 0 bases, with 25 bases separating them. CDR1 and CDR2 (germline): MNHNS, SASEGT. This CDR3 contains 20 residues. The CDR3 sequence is CASSALPGERWCDSNQPQHF. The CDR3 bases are TGTGCCAGCAGTGCCCTACCAGGGGAACGCTGGTGTGATAGCAATCAGCCCCAGCATTTT.

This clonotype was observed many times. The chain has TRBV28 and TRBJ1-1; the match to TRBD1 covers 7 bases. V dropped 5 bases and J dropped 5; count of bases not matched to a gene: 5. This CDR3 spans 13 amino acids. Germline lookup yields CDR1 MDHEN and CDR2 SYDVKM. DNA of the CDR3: TGTGCCAGCAGTAAGACAGGGTGGACTGAAGCTTTCTTT. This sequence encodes CASSKTGWTEAFF. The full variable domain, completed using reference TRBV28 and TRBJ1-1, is DVKVTQSSRYLVKRTGEKVFLECVQDMDHENMFWYRQDPGLGLRLIYFSYDVKMKEKGDIPEGYSVSREKKERFSLILESASTNQTSMYLCASSKTGWTEAFFGQGTRLTVV.

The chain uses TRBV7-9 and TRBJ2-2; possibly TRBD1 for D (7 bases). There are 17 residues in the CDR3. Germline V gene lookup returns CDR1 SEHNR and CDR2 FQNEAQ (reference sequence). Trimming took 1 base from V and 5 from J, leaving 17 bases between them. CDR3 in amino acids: CASSLGAGGTATGELFF. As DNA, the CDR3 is TGTGCCAGCAGCTTAGGGGCCGGCGGGACAGCGACCGGGGAGCTGTTTTTT.

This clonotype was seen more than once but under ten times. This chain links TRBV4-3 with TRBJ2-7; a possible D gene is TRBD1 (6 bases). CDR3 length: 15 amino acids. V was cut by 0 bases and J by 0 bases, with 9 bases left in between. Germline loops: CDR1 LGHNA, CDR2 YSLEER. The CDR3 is CASSQDEQGSYEQYF. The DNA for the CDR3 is TGCGCCAGCAGCCAAGATGAACAGGGCTCCTACGAGCAGTACTTC.

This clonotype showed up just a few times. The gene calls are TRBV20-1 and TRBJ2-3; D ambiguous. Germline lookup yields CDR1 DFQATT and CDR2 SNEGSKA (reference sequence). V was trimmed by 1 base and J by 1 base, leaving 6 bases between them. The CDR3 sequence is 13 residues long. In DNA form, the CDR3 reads TGCAGTGCTAGAGTACTCCGCACAGATACGCAGTATTTT. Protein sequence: CSARVLRTDTQYF.

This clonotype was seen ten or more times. CDR3 sequence (DNA): TGTGCCAGCAGTTTTGGGGGGTCAGGTGATGGCTACACCTTC. Translated: CASSFGGSGDGYTF. J is TRBJ1-2 and V is TRBV12-3 or TRBV12-4; tentative D call: TRBD1 (5 bases). Trimming removed 3 bases at V and 6 bases at J, with 14 bases between. This CDR3 is built from 14 residues.

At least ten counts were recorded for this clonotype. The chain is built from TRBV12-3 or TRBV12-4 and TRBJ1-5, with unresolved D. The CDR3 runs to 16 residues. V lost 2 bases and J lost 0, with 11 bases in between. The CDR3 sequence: CASSLFGGNSNQPQHF. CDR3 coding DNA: TGTGCCAGCAGTTTATTCGGAGGGAATAGCAATCAGCCCCAGCATTTT.

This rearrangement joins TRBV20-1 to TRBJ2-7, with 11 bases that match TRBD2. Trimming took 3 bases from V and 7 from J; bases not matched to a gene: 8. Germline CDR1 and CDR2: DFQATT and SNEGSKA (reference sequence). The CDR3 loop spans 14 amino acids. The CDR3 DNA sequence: TGCAGTGCTAGGGGACTAGCGGTGCTTGGAGAGCAGTACTTC. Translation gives CSARGLAVLGEQYF.

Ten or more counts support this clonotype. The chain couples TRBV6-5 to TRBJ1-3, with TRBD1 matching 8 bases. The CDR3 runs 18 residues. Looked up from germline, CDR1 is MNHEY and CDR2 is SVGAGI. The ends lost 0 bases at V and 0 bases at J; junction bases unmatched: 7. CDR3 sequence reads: CASSYSAGTGGSGNTIYF. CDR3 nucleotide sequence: TGTGCCAGCAGTTACTCAGCCGGAACAGGGGGCTCTGGAAACACCATATATTTT.

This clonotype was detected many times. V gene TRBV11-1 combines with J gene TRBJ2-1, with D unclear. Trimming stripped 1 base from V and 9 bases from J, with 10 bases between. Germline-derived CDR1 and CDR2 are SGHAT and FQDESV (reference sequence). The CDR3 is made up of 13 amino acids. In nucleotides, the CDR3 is TGTGCCAGCAGCTTAGGGGCAGGCGGTGAGCAGTTCTTC. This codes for CASSLGAGGEQFF.

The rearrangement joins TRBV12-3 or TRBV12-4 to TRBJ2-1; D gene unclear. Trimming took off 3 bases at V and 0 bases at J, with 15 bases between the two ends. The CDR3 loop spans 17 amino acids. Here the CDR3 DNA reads TGTGCCAGCAGTTTCCCTCCTCAGGACCACTCCTACAATGAGCAGTTCTTC. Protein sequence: CASSFPPQDHSYNEQFF.

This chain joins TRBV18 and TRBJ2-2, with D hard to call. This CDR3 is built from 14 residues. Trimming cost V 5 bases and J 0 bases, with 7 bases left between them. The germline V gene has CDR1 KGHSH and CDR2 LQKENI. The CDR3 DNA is TGTGCCAGCTCAACCTTCGCGAACACCGGGGAGCTGTTTTTT. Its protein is CASSTFANTGELFF.

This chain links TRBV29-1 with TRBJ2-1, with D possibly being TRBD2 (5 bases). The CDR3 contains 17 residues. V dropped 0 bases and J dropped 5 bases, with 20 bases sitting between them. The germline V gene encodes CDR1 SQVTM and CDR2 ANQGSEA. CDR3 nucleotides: TGCAGCGTTGAAGATCCTCTAGGGAGTACGGGAAACAATGAGCAGTTCTTC. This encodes CSVEDPLGSTGNNEQFF.

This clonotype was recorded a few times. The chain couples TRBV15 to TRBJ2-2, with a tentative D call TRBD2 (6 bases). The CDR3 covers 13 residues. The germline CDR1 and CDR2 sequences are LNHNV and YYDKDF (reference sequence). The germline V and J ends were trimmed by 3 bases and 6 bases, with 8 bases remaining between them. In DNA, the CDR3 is TGTGCCACCAGCAGGGAGGGGTCCGGGGAGCTGTTTTTT. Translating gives CATSREGSGELFF.